The 28 T cell receptor beta chains below come from one sample, sequenced in a study of blood T cell repertoires in COVID-19. The repertoire was sequenced with immunoSEQ multiplex PCR; TCRdb's copy has only in-frame clones and lacks some. The sample has more than 65,000 clones, approximately 88% seen once; the top ten hold about 5.3%. The sequenced sample was peripheral blood. Receptors originate from a man in his sixties with acute or convalescent COVID-19.

This rearrangement joins TRBV4-3 to TRBJ2-3; TRBD2 might be the D (5 bases). Germline CDR1 and CDR2: LGHNA and YSLEER. CDR3 length: 15 residues. Trimming stripped 1 base from V and 2 bases from J, with 10 bases between. The DNA for the CDR3 is TGCGCCAGCAGCCAAGGAGTTGGACTCACAGATACGCAGTATTTT. As protein: CASSQGVGLTDTQYF.

The table lists this clone with many counts. V gene TRBV4-3 combines with J gene TRBJ2-5; 11 bases are a match to TRBD2. CDR1 is LGHNA and CDR2 is YSLEER in the germline V gene. The CDR3 contains 17 residues. Trimming took 0 bases from V and 4 from J; bases not matched to a gene: 7. CDR3 DNA sequence: TGCGCCAGCAGCCAAGAACTAGCGGGGGCTCGAGGAGAGACCCAGTACTTC. Its translation is CASSQELAGARGETQYF.

This chain's CDR3 is CASSLSGGETQYF. The CDR3 DNA reads as TGTGCCAGCAGCTTATCCGGGGGGGAGACCCAGTACTTC. The chain links TRBV13 to TRBJ2-5; 7 bases map to TRBD2. V shed 2 bases, J shed 5 bases, and the junction held 2 bases outside the gene matches. The CDR3 contains 13 residues. Germline CDR1 is PRHDT and CDR2 is FYEKMQ (reference sequence).

The chain recombines TRBV19 with TRBJ1-2, with D possibly being TRBD1 (6 bases). V shed 2 bases and J shed 5 bases, with 15 bases lying between them. The germline V gene has CDR1 LNHDA and CDR2 SQIVND (reference sequence). This CDR3 region has 15 residues. CDR3 nucleotides: TGTGCCAGTAGTATAAGTTCCGGACAGCGTTATGGCTACACCTTC. Translated, it gives CASSISSGQRYGYTF.

The J gene is TRBJ1-2, the V gene TRBV19, with 9 bases identical to TRBD1. Germline-derived CDR1 and CDR2 are LNHDA and SQIVND (reference sequence). CDR3 length equals 14 residues. V shed 6 bases, J shed 5 bases, and the junction held 7 bases outside the gene matches. The CDR3 reads CASRGQGVLYGYTF. Written as DNA, the CDR3 is TGTGCCAGTAGGGGACAGGGCGTACTGTATGGCTACACCTTC.

The chain is built from TRBV6-1 and TRBJ1-4, with D possibly TRBD1 on 6 matching bases. Germline V CDR1 and CDR2: MNHNS, SASEGT. The CDR3 loop spans 15 amino acids. The V gene lost 1 base and the J gene lost 7 bases, with 13 bases spanning the gap. CDR3 sequence (DNA): TGTGCCAGCAGTGAAGAACAGGGAGTCGGTGAAAAACTGTTTTTT. Protein: CASSEEQGVGEKLFF.

This chain uses TRBV2 with TRBJ2-3, with 8 positions matching TRBD1. CDR3 size: 15 residues. CDR1 SNHLY and CDR2 FYNNEI come from the germline V gene. V lost 6 bases to trimming and J lost 3 bases; unmatched junction nucleotides: 8. The CDR3, as DNA: TGTGCCAGCAGCCCCGGACAGGGAAGGACAGATACGCAGTATTTT. Residues: CASSPGQGRTDTQYF.

V and J are TRBV2 and TRBJ1-1; D not certain. CDR3 length equals 14 residues. Trimming pared 1 base from V and 7 bases from J, leaving 13 bases between. The V gene's germline CDR1 is SNHLY and CDR2 FYNNEI. The DNA for the CDR3 is TGTGCCAGCAGTGAAGAAGGAGGAGGGATTGAAGCTTTCTTT. Translating gives CASSEEGGGIEAFF. Filled out from reference TRBV2 and TRBJ1-1, the complete variable domain reads EPEVTQTPSHQVTQMGQEVILRCVPISNHLYFYWYRQILGQKVEFLVSFYNNEISEKSEIFDDQFSVERPDGSNFTLKIRSTKLEDSAMYFCASSEEGGGIEAFFGQGTRLTVV.

The gene calls are TRBV21-1 and TRBJ1-1; the table's TRBD1 call for D was not verified on the DNA. TRBV21-1 is a listed pseudogene. This CDR3 is 17 amino acids long. The CDR3 DNA sequence: TGTGCCAGCAGCAAAGGCCTCCTTTACAGGGGGAGGACTGAAGCTTTCTTT. Residues: CASSKGLLYRGRTEAFF.

This rearrangement joins TRBV11-2 to TRBJ2-3; maybe TRBD1 (7 bases). The germline V gene encodes CDR1 SGHAT and CDR2 FQNNGV. This CDR3 is 17 amino acids long. With 4 bases removed from V and 4 bases from J, the gap between germline ends came to 21 bases. The CDR3 is CASSSGGPGGSADTQYF. The DNA for the CDR3 is TGTGCCAGCAGCTCAGGAGGGCCAGGGGGAAGCGCAGATACGCAGTATTTT.

The genes are TRBV13 and TRBJ2-3; tentative D call: TRBD2 (6 bases). CDR1 and CDR2 (germline): PRHDT, FYEKMQ (reference sequence). Trimming pared 8 bases from V and 4 bases from J, leaving 13 bases between. The CDR3 runs 13 residues. CDR3 bases: TGTGCCAGCTCGTACGGGAGTGCAGATACGCAGTATTTT. Amino acid sequence: CASSYGSADTQYF.

The chain carries TRBV7-9 and TRBJ2-3; weak D call: TRBD2 (7 bases). Germline CDR1 SEHNR, CDR2 FQNEAQ (reference sequence). Trimming took off 5 bases at V and 4 bases at J, with 16 bases between the two ends. The CDR3 totals 15 residues. The CDR3 sequence is CASSPTGGPPDTQYF. The CDR3 DNA follows: TGTGCCAGCAGCCCCACCGGGGGGCCTCCAGATACGCAGTATTTT.

The chain recombines TRBV7-9 with TRBJ2-2, with 11 bases that match TRBD2. J lost 5 bases, V lost 5 bases, and 7 bases had no gene match. The CDR3 runs 16 residues. CDR1 is SEHNR, CDR2 FQNEAQ, per germline (reference sequence). CDR3 sequence: CASSPRLAGITGELFF. In DNA form, the CDR3 reads TGTGCCAGCAGCCCAAGACTAGCGGGGATAACCGGGGAGCTGTTTTTT. Using reference TRBV7-9 and TRBJ2-2 for the parts outside the CDR3, the full variable domain is DTGVSQNPRHKITKRGQNVTFRCDPISEHNRLYWYRQTLGQGPEFLTYFQNEAQLEKSRLLSDRFSAERPKGSFSTLEIQRTEQGDSAMYLCASSPRLAGITGELFFGEGSRLTVL.

This chain links TRBV7-2 with TRBJ2-5; 7 bases map to TRBD1. Per the germline V gene, CDR1 is SGHTA and CDR2 is FQGNSA. V dropped 3 bases and J dropped 5; count of bases not matched to a gene: 0. The CDR3 contains 12 residues. CDR3 bases: TGTGCCAGCAGCTTCAGGGGGGAGACCCAGTACTTC. Translating gives CASSFRGETQYF.

The rearrangement uses TRBV10-2 and TRBJ1-2; 8 bases fit TRBD1. The germline gives CDR1 WSHSY, CDR2 SAAADI. CDR3 length equals 18 residues. V was clipped by 1 base and J by 1 base; unmatched bases: 11. CDR3 bases: TGCGCCAGCAGTGAGTTCCGGGACAGGCCAGGGGTTAACTATGGCTACACCTTC. Translating gives CASSEFRDRPGVNYGYTF.

The CDR3 bases are TGTGCCAGCAGCTACTACTATACTAGCGGGGGGGCCTTCTACAATGAGCAGTTCTTC. Amino acid sequence: CASSYYYTSGGAFYNEQFF. The gene calls are TRBV7-2 and TRBJ2-1; 13 bases align to TRBD2. V lost 4 bases to trimming and J lost 3 bases; unmatched junction nucleotides: 12. The CDR3 sequence is 19 residues long. The germline V gene has CDR1 SGHTA and CDR2 FQGNSA.

The chain links TRBV27 to TRBJ2-1; 8 positions agree with TRBD2. Trimming took 5 bases from V and 0 from J; bases not matched to a gene: 0. CDR1 is MNHEY and CDR2 is SMNVEV in the germline V gene (reference sequence). This CDR3 contains 14 residues. The CDR3: CASSSGSSYNEQFF. For the CDR3, the DNA is TGTGCCAGCAGTAGCGGGAGCTCCTACAATGAGCAGTTCTTC.

The chain couples TRBV19 to TRBJ2-7, with TRBD1 matching 7 bases. Germline V CDR1 and CDR2: LNHDA, SQIVND (reference sequence). V gave up 4 bases and J gave up 3 bases; unmatched junction bases: 9. CDR3 length equals 15 residues. As DNA, the CDR3 is TGTGCCAGTAGTACCACAGGGGCTCCCTACTACGAGCAGTACTTC. This codes for CASSTTGAPYYEQYF.

This chain connects TRBV3-1 (or the pseudogene TRBV3-2) to TRBJ1-5; TRBD1 matches 7 bases. Germline CDR1 is LGHDT and CDR2 is YNNKEL (reference sequence). V dropped 4 bases and J dropped 8; count of bases not matched to a gene: 11. The CDR3 length is 15 residues. The chain's CDR3 is CASSPTTGKSEPQHF. Written as DNA, the CDR3 is TGTGCCAGCAGCCCTACGACAGGGAAAAGCGAGCCCCAGCATTTT.

The V gene is TRBV10-1, the J gene TRBJ1-1, with 7 positions matching TRBD1. This CDR3 region has 14 residues. J lost 0 bases, V lost 5 bases, and 3 bases had no gene match. Germline V gives CDR1 WNHNN, CDR2 SYGVQD (reference sequence). For the CDR3, the DNA is TGCGCCAGCAGTCCCGGGACAGTGAACACTGAAGCTTTCTTT. It specifies CASSPGTVNTEAFF.

V usage is TRBV7-9 and J usage is TRBJ1-4; the D gene is possibly TRBD1 (5 bases). Per germline, CDR1 SEHNR and CDR2 FQNEAQ (reference sequence). CDR3 length: 15 residues. Trimming shortened V by 3 bases and J by 3 bases, and 11 bases separated the two germline ends. The CDR3 DNA is TGTGCCAGCAGCTTTAGGGGTCAGCCTAATGAAAAACTGTTTTTT. The encoded protein is CASSFRGQPNEKLFF. Looking up the rest from reference TRBV7-9 and TRBJ1-4 gives the full variable domain: DTGVSQNPRHKITKRGQNVTFRCDPISEHNRLYWYRQTLGQGPEFLTYFQNEAQLEKSRLLSDRFSAERPKGSFSTLEIQRTEQGDSAMYLCASSFRGQPNEKLFFGSGTQLSVL.

The V call is TRBV5-3, the J call TRBJ1-1, with 8 bases fitting TRBD1. TRBV5-3 is placed among ORFs of uncertain function. This CDR3 is built from 14 residues. V dropped 1 base and J dropped 10; count of bases not matched to a gene: 9. Written as DNA, the CDR3 is TGTGCCAGAAGCTTGCGGACAGGGACGACGGGAGCTTTCTTT. Translation: CARSLRTGTTGAFF.

The table lists this clone with a count of one. V usage is TRBV14 and J usage is TRBJ2-1, with D possibly being TRBD1 (5 bases). The CDR3 extends over 14 amino acids. Trimming removed 2 bases from V and 5 bases from J, with 10 bases in between. The germline V gene encodes CDR1 SGHDN and CDR2 FVKESK. The CDR3 sequence is CASSQQGWDNEQFF. The CDR3 DNA reads TGTGCCAGCAGCCAACAGGGTTGGGACAATGAGCAGTTCTTC. The full variable domain, with the rest looked up from reference TRBV14 and TRBJ2-1, is EAGVTQFPSHSVIEKGQTVTLRCDPISGHDNLYWYRRVMGKEIKFLLHFVKESKQDESGMPNNRFLAERTGGTYSTLKVQPAELEDSGVYFCASSQQGWDNEQFFGPGTRLTVL.

The chain is built from TRBV19 and TRBJ1-6; 7 bases map to TRBD1. From germline, CDR1 is LNHDA and CDR2 SQIVND (reference sequence). Unmatched junction bases numbered 14, after V lost 6 bases and J lost 0 bases. The CDR3 spans 19 residues. The CDR3 DNA sequence: TGTGCCAGTAGCCCCCAGACAGGGATGAGGAGCTCCTATAATTCACCCCTCCACTTT. This encodes CASSPQTGMRSSYNSPLHF.

The V and J genes are TRBV5-1 and TRBJ1-1, with 7 bases aligning to TRBD1. The CDR3 contains 14 residues. The V segment lost 5 bases and the J segment 3 bases; nucleotides outside the gene matches: 7. CDR1 is SGHRS and CDR2 is YFSETQ in the germline V gene. The CDR3 loop is CASSLGTGDTEAFF. The CDR3 nucleotides are TGCGCCAGCAGTCTAGGAACAGGGGACACTGAAGCTTTCTTT.

V is TRBV27 and J is TRBJ1-2; 9 positions match TRBD1. Germline V CDR1 and CDR2: MNHEY, SMNVEV (reference sequence). This CDR3 is 14 amino acids long. Trimming at V came to 6 bases and at J to 9 bases, leaving 11 bases not matched to a gene. This chain's CDR3 is CASRLSTGGGSYTF. The CDR3, as DNA: TGTGCCAGCAGGCTATCAACAGGGGGCGGAAGCTACACCTTC.

V usage is TRBV30 and J usage is TRBJ2-7; TRBD2 matches 12 bases. In germline, CDR1 is GTSNPN, CDR2 SVGIG (reference sequence). V shed 1 base, J shed 6 bases, and the junction held 10 bases outside the gene matches. The CDR3 runs 16 residues. The DNA for the CDR3 is TGTGCCTGGAGTGCCAAAATTCTAGCGGGGGGGTCCGAGCAGTACTTC. Translation gives CAWSAKILAGGSEQYF.

The chain recombines TRBV6-5 with TRBJ2-1; the D is unclear. The CDR3 extends over 15 amino acids. Germline loops: CDR1 MNHEY, CDR2 SVGAGI. V was pared by 6 bases and J by 4 bases, with 16 bases between. The CDR3 is CASSRFPKEYNEQFF. For the CDR3, the DNA is TGTGCCAGCAGCCGTTTCCCTAAGGAGTACAATGAGCAGTTCTTC.